This T cell receptor beta chain was sequenced during a study of Ad26.COV2.S vaccination and SARS-CoV-2 variants. V gave up 5 bases and J gave up 4 bases, with 12 bases separating them. Germline V gene data show CDR1 as SNHLY and CDR2 as FYNNEI. This CDR3 is 14 amino acids long. Sequencing used immunoSEQ multiplex PCR; TCRdb keeps in-frame clones, though not all of them. The sample has 120,000 to 150,000 clones; roughly 88% are singletons. Overall study results and limits: Placebo recipients showed lower spike-specific TCR breadth than vaccinees. In TCR breadth and depth analyses, total T cell responses may have been underestimated.

With respect to this clone: Its matching antigen is unknown.

The chain is built from TRBV2 and TRBJ2-1; D assignment may be TRBD1 or TRBD2 (5 bases each). The sequencing here drew on peripheral blood, taken after recovery from COVID-19. The source of this sequence is a human donor who had recovered from COVID-19. CDR3 sequence (DNA): TGTGCCAGCAGTACCGGGACGTCTTACAATGAGCAGTTCTTC. This sequence encodes CASSTGTSYNEQFF. The full variable domain, rest sourced from reference TRBV2 and TRBJ2-1, is EPEVTQTPSHQVTQMGQEVILRCVPISNHLYFYWYRQILGQKVEFLVSFYNNEISEKSEIFDDQFSVERPDGSNFTLKIRSTKLEDSAMYFCASSTGTSYNEQFFGPGTRLTVL.